What follows are 3 T cell receptor beta chains derived from one specimen sequenced in a study of T cell changes during pregnancy in multiple sclerosis. The protocol was immunoSEQ multiplex PCR, while the TCRdb copy is restricted to in-frame clones and leaves out a portion. The table has about 45,000 clones, approximately 91% seen once; the top ten hold roughly 1.5%. Sequenced sample: PBMCs (not recorded whether the cells were cultured). All receptors derive from a female donor with multiple sclerosis, enrolled in a pregnancy study.

The J gene is TRBJ1-1, the V gene TRBV4-3, with 7 bases lining up with TRBD1. This CDR3 contains 13 residues. The junction had 2 bases not matched to a gene; V was cut back by 4 bases and J by 3 bases. CDR1 LGHNA and CDR2 YSLEER come from the germline V gene. The DNA for the CDR3 is TGCGCCAGCAGCCTCCAGGGGGACACTGAAGCTTTCTTT. As protein: CASSLQGDTEAFF.

The V gene is TRBV5-1, the J gene TRBJ2-5; maybe TRBD2 (5 bases). The CDR3 sequence is 15 residues long. V was pared by 1 base and J by 2 bases, with 12 bases between. Per the germline V gene, CDR1 is SGHRS and CDR2 is YFSETQ. CDR3 sequence: CASSLNPEVQETQYF. For the CDR3, the DNA is TGCGCCAGCAGCTTGAATCCGGAGGTTCAAGAGACCCAGTACTTC. The full variable domain, completed using reference TRBV5-1 and TRBJ2-5, is KAGVTQTPRYLIKTRGQQVTLSCSPISGHRSVSWYQQTPGQGLQFLFEYFSETQRNKGNFPGRFSGRQFSNSRSEMNVSTLELGDSALYLCASSLNPEVQETQYFGPGTRLLVL.

The chain couples TRBV7-9 to TRBJ1-1; D may be TRBD1 (6 bases). This CDR3 region has 17 residues. Trimming removed 2 bases at V and 1 base at J, with 17 bases between. CDR1 is SEHNR and CDR2 is FQNEAQ in the germline V gene (reference sequence). The CDR3 nucleotides read TGTGCCAGCAGCTTAAAAGGGGGACTACAGAGGAACACTGAAGCTTTCTTT. It translates to CASSLKGGLQRNTEAFF. The variable domain in full, with the rest retrieved from reference TRBV7-9 and TRBJ1-1, is DTGVSQNPRHKITKRGQNVTFRCDPISEHNRLYWYRQTLGQGPEFLTYFQNEAQLEKSRLLSDRFSAERPKGSFSTLEIQRTEQGDSAMYLCASSLKGGLQRNTEAFFGQGTRLTVV.